A single TCR beta chain is shown here with its context. These data are taken from a study of shared T cell receptors in the human thymus. Libraries were prepared by immunoSEQ multiplex PCR; TCRdb keeps only in-frame clonotypes and omits some of them. The sample lists hundreds of thousands of clones; approximately 87% were seen once. The ends were cut back, 0 bases at V and 7 bases at J, with 19 bases in the middle. Germline lookup yields CDR1 SQVTM and CDR2 ANQGSEA. CDR3 length: 16 amino acids. The data also belong to a second study, concerning human thymus T cells. That work contributes: Resections from corrective heart surgery supplied the thymus tissue. Within thymic and blood repertoires, V and J gene usage appeared to be biased. Highly overlapping thymic repertoires among unrelated individuals were reported in related research.

The TCR comes from a boy younger than two with a congenital heart defect. Sequences were obtained from thymocytes. The rearrangement uses TRBV29-1 and TRBJ2-1, with a tentative D call TRBD2 (6 bases). In nucleotides, the CDR3 is TGCAGCGTTGAAGAGGGCGGGACCGCCGGGGGAAATGAGCAGTTCTTC. It codes for CSVEEGGTAGGNEQFF.